The rows below give T cell receptor beta chains drawn from one sample of a study of T cells after yellow fever vaccination. TCRdb processed the 5' RACE reads anew with MiXCR; each CDR3 protein has one entry. This table holds about 230,000 distinct CDR3 sequences, 5.5% to 8.5% found once. The sample in question was CD4+ T cells sorted from PBMCs, obtained on the day of the yellow fever booster vaccination. The source is a man in his thirties or forties who received the YFV17D yellow fever vaccine. Each CDR3 is given with its conserved first and last residue. Rows may omit the clone size; those that give it use once, few, many or a size class.

abundance	len	v_gene	j_gene	CDR3aa
many	11	TRBV20-1	TRBJ2-5	CSARDLSTQYF
few	15	TRBV27	TRBJ2-7	CASGPRQGRTYEQYF
-	18	TRBV5-4	TRBJ1-1	CASSVRGAGGIIWTEAFF
many	12	TRBV3-1	TRBJ2-5	CASSQVQETQYF
-	13	TRBV20-1	TRBJ1-4	CSATRPRGEKLFF
many	15	TRBV20-1	TRBJ1-2	CSASAPRTGNYGYTF
-	14	TRBV20-1	TRBJ2-4	CSAKSGTALNIQYF
many	12	TRBV28	TRBJ2-5	CASSIIQGRQYF
-	15	TRBV11-2	TRBJ2-6	CASSLMVGGANVLTF
-	17	TRBV19	TRBJ2-1	CASSILAGNPPYNEQFF
-	14	TRBV28	TRBJ2-7	CASSLQGASYEQYF
many	17	TRBV5-1	TRBJ2-6	CASSLGQGSTGANVLTF
few	13	TRBV10-3	TRBJ2-5	CAISWDGRETQYF
-	14	TRBV7-9	TRBJ1-1	CASSPSNRDTEAFF
many	14	TRBV20-1	TRBJ2-3	CSASRSGSTDTQYF
few	14	TRBV5-1	TRBJ1-2	CASSPGGVNYGYTF
many	14	TRBV5-6	TRBJ1-1	CASSLGQRNTEAFF
many	18	TRBV11-2	TRBJ2-1	CASRTLAGLTGSYNEQFF
many	15	TRBV7-6	TRBJ1-1	CASSLVQGGRTEAFF
many	14	TRBV27	TRBJ2-5	CASSPGWPGGSQYF
many	15	TRBV9	TRBJ2-1	CASSVSPDRGVEQFF
few	14	TRBV5-1	TRBJ1-1	CASSLNGQYTEAFF
many	15	TRBV12-3/TRBV12-4	TRBJ2-2	CASSSYRDSTGELFF
many	15	TRBV24-1	TRBJ2-3	CATSDLADRKDTQYF